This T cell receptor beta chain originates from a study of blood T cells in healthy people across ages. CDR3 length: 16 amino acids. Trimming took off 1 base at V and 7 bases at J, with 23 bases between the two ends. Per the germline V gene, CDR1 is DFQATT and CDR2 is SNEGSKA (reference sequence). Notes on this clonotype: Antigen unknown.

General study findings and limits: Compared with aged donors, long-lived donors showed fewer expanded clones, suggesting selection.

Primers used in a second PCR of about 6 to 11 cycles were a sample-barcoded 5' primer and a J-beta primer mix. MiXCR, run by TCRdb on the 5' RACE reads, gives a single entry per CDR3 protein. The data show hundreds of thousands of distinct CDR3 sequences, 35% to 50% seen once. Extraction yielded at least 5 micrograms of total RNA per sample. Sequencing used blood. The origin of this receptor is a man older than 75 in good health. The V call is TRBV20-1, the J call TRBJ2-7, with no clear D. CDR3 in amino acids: CSARGGDSRYNNEQYF. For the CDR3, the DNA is TGCAGTGCTAGAGGAGGAGATTCCCGTTACAACAATGAGCAGTACTTC.